This T cell receptor beta chain comes out of a study of blood T cell repertoires in COVID-19. In the original analysis: Amplifying reference gene primers gave estimates of nucleated cell counts. The protocol was immunoSEQ multiplex PCR, while the TCRdb copy is restricted to in-frame clones and leaves out a portion. The V and J calls and the clone size are those of that table, but D and trimming were determined from the DNA. The sample has 400,000 to 550,000 clones, 87% seen once. V lost 5 bases to trimming and J lost 3 bases, with 5 bases between them. CDR1 is LNHDA and CDR2 is SQIVND in the germline V gene (reference sequence). This CDR3 region has 12 residues.

The rearrangement uses TRBV19 and TRBJ2-1, with unresolved D. This receptor was obtained from a woman between 18 and 29 years old with acute COVID-19. The sequenced material came from PBMCs or T cells enriched from blood (not recorded which). Written as DNA, the CDR3 is TGTGCCAGTAGTCCCCACTACAATGAGCAGTTCTTC. This codes for CASSPHYNEQFF.